This T cell receptor (beta chain) was documented in a study of blood T cells in healthy people across ages. Next came a second PCR, run for roughly 6 to 11 cycles, which used a sample-barcoded 5' primer along with a J-beta primer mix. Each cDNA molecule received a tag from a template-switch adaptor that had 12 random nucleotides. The study obtained at least 2.5 million CDR3-containing paired-end reads from every sample. In TCRdb, the 5' RACE reads were re-called with MiXCR into one record per CDR3 protein. The data show over 950,000 distinct CDR3 sequences, with just over 50% seen just once and over 20% held by the top ten. The study, taken as a whole, reports: Diversity of TCR beta per million T cells declined in a roughly linear way with age.

In regard to this clonotype: Antigen unknown.

Germline V gene lookup returns CDR1 LGHNA and CDR2 YSLEER. The CDR3 is made up of 13 amino acids. V lost 3 bases, J lost 7 bases, and 4 bases stayed unmatched. The sample was blood. The V and J genes are TRBV4-3 and TRBJ1-2; 8 nucleotides align to TRBD1. The source is a woman aged 55-70 years in good health. CDR3: CASSHDRGGGYTF. For the CDR3, the DNA is TGCGCCAGCAGCCACGACAGGGGTGGTGGCTACACCTTC.